Presented here are 23 T cell receptor beta chains from one specimen sequenced in a study of neurological immune-mediated disorders. TCRdb redid the calling of the 5' RACE reads with MiXCR, one entry per CDR3 protein. Of 15,000 to 20,000 distinct CDR3 sequences listed, about 10% were seen once; the top ten hold roughly 29%. The sequenced sample consisted of CD8+ T cells from blood. The receptors derive from a woman between 50 and 59 years old in good health.

The rearrangement links TRBV7-9 to TRBJ2-7; no clear D. Per germline, CDR1 SEHNR and CDR2 FQNEAQ (reference sequence). CDR3 size: 14 residues. Trimming left V 0 bases short and J 3 bases short, with 9 bases between. This CDR3 reads CASSLAGFLYEQYF. DNA for the CDR3: TGTGCCAGCAGCTTAGCGGGTTTCCTCTACGAGCAGTACTTC. Drawing the rest from reference TRBV7-9 and TRBJ2-7, the complete variable domain is DTGVSQNPRHKITKRGQNVTFRCDPISEHNRLYWYRQTLGQGPEFLTYFQNEAQLEKSRLLSDRFSAERPKGSFSTLEIQRTEQGDSAMYLCASSLAGFLYEQYFGPGTRLTVT.

At least ten counts were recorded for this clonotype. The CDR3 reads CATLGGEQFF. Here the CDR3 DNA reads TGTGCCACCCTTGGAGGTGAGCAGTTCTTC. The chain joins TRBV6-2 or TRBV6-3 to TRBJ2-1, with D possibly matching TRBD2 (5 bases). CDR3 length: 10 residues. Looked up from germline, CDR1 is MNHEY and CDR2 is SVGEGT. Deletions cut 10 bases from V and 9 bases from J, with 10 bases between.

This clonotype was detected ten times or more. The rearrangement joins TRBV7-6 to TRBJ2-4; D might be TRBD2 (6 bases). Trimming cost V 2 bases and J 8 bases, with 19 bases left between them. CDR3 size: 16 residues. Germline V CDR1 and CDR2: SGHVS, FNYEAQ. The CDR3 sequence is CASSLIAEPFQDIQYF. The CDR3 region has the DNA TGTGCCAGCAGCTTAATAGCGGAACCATTTCAGGACATTCAGTACTTC.

This clonotype was observed many times. The chain employs TRBV30 and TRBJ2-1, with D tentatively TRBD1 or TRBD2 (5 bases each). CDR3 size: 14 residues. V lost 8 bases, J lost 1 base, and 15 bases lay in between. CDR1 and CDR2 (germline): GTSNPN, SVGIG (reference sequence). In DNA form, the CDR3 reads TGTGCCGCACGCCCGGGACCTTCCTACAATGAGCAGTTCTTC. Translating it yields CAARPGPSYNEQFF.

This clonotype came up many times. V gene TRBV20-1 combines with J gene TRBJ2-1; D possibly corresponds to TRBD1 (6 bases). This CDR3 region has 14 residues. Germline V gene data show CDR1 as DFQATT and CDR2 as SNEGSKA (reference sequence). CDR3 sequence (DNA): TGCAGGGAGGTAGGGGACACCCCCTACAATGAGCAGTTCTTC. Protein sequence: CREVGDTPYNEQFF.

This clonotype rates as medium-sized (0.01 to 0.1%). The chain joins TRBV7-9 to TRBJ2-7; 8 bases line up with TRBD1. CDR1 and CDR2 from the germline V gene are SEHNR and FQNEAQ (reference sequence). The trim removed 4 bases at V and 0 bases at J, leaving 8 bases unmatched. This CDR3 has 16 residues. The chain's CDR3 is CASSSTDRGFSYEQYF. CDR3 coding DNA: TGTGCCAGCAGCTCCACAGACAGGGGTTTCTCCTACGAGCAGTACTTC.

This clonotype has a count of ten or more. The rearrangement joins TRBV20-1 to TRBJ2-1; 12 bases are shared with TRBD2. CDR1 and CDR2 (germline): DFQATT, SNEGSKA (reference sequence). This CDR3 is built from 20 residues. V lost 1 base, J lost 2 bases, and 15 bases stayed unmatched. CDR3 nucleotides: TGCAGTGCTAGAGCCCTCCTAGCGGGAGGGCCTGACCCTACCTACAATGAGCAGTTCTTC. Protein product: CSARALLAGGPDPTYNEQFF.

The table lists this clonotype with many counts. The chain is built from TRBV5-1 and TRBJ2-1; no firm D call. V lost 5 bases and J lost 4, with 16 bases in between. This CDR3 is 15 amino acids long. Germline V gene sequence: CDR1 SGHRS, CDR2 YFSETQ. CDR3 in DNA: TGCGCCAGCAGGGTTGCTACGGTCGGATACAATGAGCAGTTCTTC. Its protein is CASRVATVGYNEQFF.

Many counts were recorded for this clonotype. The chain has TRBV20-1 and TRBJ1-3; D unresolved. The germline V and J ends were trimmed by 3 bases and 7 bases, with 13 bases remaining between them. The CDR3 is 13 residues long. Germline CDR1 reads DFQATT; CDR2 reads SNEGSKA (reference sequence). The CDR3 here is CSASPDQMNTIYF. In DNA form, the CDR3 reads TGCAGTGCTAGCCCAGACCAAATGAACACCATATATTTT.

This clonotype was detected many times. This sequence joins TRBV7-9 and TRBJ2-1, with 7 bases identical to TRBD1. With V trimmed by 10 bases and J by 5 bases, 14 bases remained unmatched. Germline CDR1 and CDR2: SEHNR and FQNEAQ (reference sequence). The CDR3 totals 15 residues. The CDR3 nucleotides read TGTGCCATCTATTACCTACCCGGACAGGACAATGAGCAGTTCTTC. This encodes CAIYYLPGQDNEQFF.

This clonotype was detected many times. The chain employs TRBV13 and TRBJ2-7; D is possibly TRBD1 or TRBD2 (5 bases each). The germline V and J ends were trimmed by 6 bases and 4 bases, with 19 bases remaining between them. Germline V lookup: CDR1 PRHDT, CDR2 FYEKMQ (reference sequence). The CDR3 has 15 amino acids. CDR3 in DNA: TGTGCCAGCAGTACTAGGGGTCTAGCTCAGTACGAGCAGTACTTC. Translated, it gives CASSTRGLAQYEQYF.

At least ten counts were recorded for this clonotype. The rearrangement joins TRBV7-9 to TRBJ2-1; D tentatively fits TRBD1 or TRBD2 (5 bases each). This CDR3 has 15 amino acids. V lost 5 bases to trimming and J lost 2 bases, with 13 bases between them. Germline assignment: CDR1 SEHNR and CDR2 FQNEAQ (reference sequence). The CDR3 region has the DNA TGTGCCAGCAGCCTACCCCGGGACCCCTACAATGAGCAGTTCTTC. Translated: CASSLPRDPYNEQFF.

The table lists this clonotype with many counts. This chain joins TRBV25-1 and TRBJ1-1, with TRBD1 as a possible D gene (5 bases). Per the germline V gene, CDR1 is MGHDK and CDR2 is SYGVNS. The CDR3 has 12 residues. V gave up 3 bases and J gave up 5 bases, with 7 bases separating them. In nucleotides, the CDR3 is TGTGCCAGCAGTGATGGGGGTACTGAAGCTTTCTTT. Translation gives CASSDGGTEAFF.

This clonotype was picked up many times. J is TRBJ1-2 and V is TRBV11-2; possible D gene TRBD1, 5 bases. CDR1 is SGHAT and CDR2 is FQNNGV in the germline V gene. The CDR3 consists of 13 residues. The V and J ends lost 3 bases and 6 bases respectively, with 11 bases between them. CDR3: CASSFGTGNGYTF. In DNA form, the CDR3 reads TGTGCCAGCAGCTTTGGAACAGGAAATGGCTACACCTTC.

The rearrangement joins TRBV7-2 to TRBJ2-1; D unclear. Germline V CDR1 and CDR2: SGHTA, FQGNSA. The CDR3 covers 16 residues. Trimming stripped 5 bases from V and 0 bases from J, with 14 bases between. CDR3 in amino acids: CASSISWVSSYNEQFF. CDR3 DNA: TGTGCCAGCAGCATCTCGTGGGTAAGCTCCTACAATGAGCAGTTCTTC.

A note on this clonotype: A much larger clone differs by one base, so this may be a read error. J is TRBJ2-1 and V is TRBV5-5, with 9 bases that match TRBD1. Unmatched junction bases numbered 7, after V lost 4 bases and J lost 5 bases. This CDR3 spans 15 amino acids. In germline, CDR1 is SGHKS, CDR2 YYEKEE (reference sequence). CDR3 nucleotides: TGTGCCAGCAGCCTGGGGACAGGGCCAAACAATGAGCAGTTCTTC. This gives the protein CASSLGTGPNNEQFF.

This clonotype was detected many times. CDR3 bases: TGTGCCAGCAGCCCTCGACAGGGGGGCGCGTCGGGGGAGCTGTTTTTT. Encoded protein: CASSPRQGGASGELFF. This chain uses TRBV9 with TRBJ2-2; 9 nucleotides match TRBD1. This CDR3 spans 16 amino acids. Trimming took 4 bases from V and 8 from J; bases not matched to a gene: 12. CDR1 and CDR2 from the germline V gene are SGDLS and YYNGEE.

In this sample, this clonotype turned up many times. This chain connects TRBV5-6 to TRBJ1-5, with 8 bases matching TRBD1. Germline trimming cut 4 bases from V and 6 bases from J; bases unmatched to any gene: 9. Germline V CDR1 and CDR2: SGHDT, YYEEEE. The CDR3 totals 15 residues. As DNA, the CDR3 is TGTGCCAGCAGCGTAACACAGGGGGTTACTCAGCCCCAGCATTTT. It is translated as CASSVTQGVTQPQHF.

This clonotype was picked up many times. The CDR3 is CASTAQGQHNQPQHF. CDR3 in DNA: TGTGCCAGCACCGCACAGGGACAGCACAATCAGCCCCAGCATTTT. The chain has TRBV28 and TRBJ1-5, with TRBD1 matching 7 bases. The CDR3 is 15 amino acids. From germline, CDR1 is MDHEN and CDR2 SYDVKM. Unmatched junction bases numbered 9, after V lost 7 bases and J lost 3 bases.

This chain joins TRBV4-1 and TRBJ2-1; 9 bases agree with TRBD2. V shed 4 bases and J 8 bases; nucleotides not matched to a gene: 12. This CDR3 has 16 residues. Germline CDR1 reads MGHRA; CDR2 reads YSYEKL. DNA of the CDR3: TGCGCCAGCAGCCCAGATGTAGGCGGGGGGGCCGATGAGCAGTTCTTC. This sequence encodes CASSPDVGGGADEQFF.

In this sample, this clonotype turned up many times. The chain is built from TRBV7-6 and TRBJ2-1; the match to TRBD2 covers 14 bases. The V and J ends lost 2 bases and 8 bases, in that order; junction bases with no gene match: 2. Germline assignment: CDR1 SGHVS and CDR2 FNYEAQ. The CDR3 contains 15 residues. The CDR3 nucleotides read TGTGCCAGCAGCTTATCGACTAGCGGGGGGGATGAGCAGTTCTTC. It specifies CASSLSTSGGDEQFF.

Ten or more counts support this clonotype. The V call is TRBV20-1, the J call TRBJ2-1; 7 positions agree with TRBD2. J gave up 2 bases and V 6 bases, and 13 bases lay outside the gene matches. Germline CDR1 and CDR2: DFQATT and SNEGSKA (reference sequence). The CDR3 is 16 residues long. The CDR3 here is CSAPGGGTLTYNEQFF. The CDR3 DNA reads as TGCAGTGCCCCGGGGGGAGGGACGCTGACCTACAATGAGCAGTTCTTC.

Ten or more counts support this clonotype. CDR3 region: CASSVKNGGEQFF. In DNA, the CDR3 is TGTGCCAGCAGTGTAAAAAATGGAGGCGAGCAGTTCTTC. The J gene is TRBJ2-1, the V gene TRBV27, with D maybe TRBD2 (5 bases). This CDR3 has 13 amino acids. Germline V gene lookup returns CDR1 MNHEY and CDR2 SMNVEV (reference sequence). V gave up 5 bases and J gave up 10 bases, with 15 bases separating them.